This entry lists 21 T cell receptor beta chains sequenced from one sample in a study of T cell responses to AZD1222 COVID-19 vaccine (dated by TCRdb to about 2021). The time point label, as the study defines it: baseline before first vaccination. Preparation of the library involved the immunoSEQ multiplex PCR assay. In its TCRdb copy, this immuneACCESS table keeps in-frame sequences only and misses some clones. Where compared with another copy, unresolved V genes explain less than half of these, and the others have no known cause. The table for this sample lists about 120,000 clones; just under 95% of them were counted only once. The ten largest clones represent under 3.5% of the sample. This specimen consisted of peripheral blood, obtained on day 0 of AZD1222 vaccination. All receptors derive from an adult in good health.

The chain has TRBV9 and TRBJ1-3; no clear D. The V gene lost 3 bases and the J gene lost 0 bases, with 13 bases spanning the gap. The CDR3 loop spans 16 amino acids. Germline CDR1 SGDLS, CDR2 YYNGEE. The CDR3 reads CASSGHSRDSGNTIYF. In DNA form, the CDR3 reads TGTGCCAGCAGCGGCCACTCGAGGGACTCTGGAAACACCATATATTTT.

This clone was picked up one time. The chain combines TRBV6-1 with TRBJ1-6, with a possible D match to TRBD1 (6 bases). The CDR3 totals 14 residues. V was shortened by 8 bases and J by 10 bases, with 18 bases between the two germline ends. CDR1 and CDR2 from the germline V gene are MNHNS and SASEGT. CDR3 region: CASSGWGLMSPLHF. Written as DNA, the CDR3 is TGTGCCAGCTCTGGGTGGGGGCTTATGTCACCCCTCCACTTT.

The gene calls are TRBV10-3 and TRBJ2-5; tentative D call: TRBD2 (5 bases). V shed 10 bases and J shed 3 bases, with 9 bases lying between them. The CDR3 has 11 residues. Per the germline V gene, CDR1 is ENHRY and CDR2 is SYGVKD. CDR3 DNA: TGTGCCACCGGGCGGGAAGAGACCCAGTACTTC. Residues: CATGREETQYF.

The CDR3: CASSRQSNSPLHF. The CDR3 DNA follows: TGTGCCAGTAGTCGACAGTCCAATTCACCCCTCCACTTT. V is TRBV19 and J is TRBJ1-6; possible D gene TRBD1, 5 bases. The CDR3 covers 13 residues. Germline CDR1 and CDR2: LNHDA and SQIVND (reference sequence). The ends were cut back, 5 bases at V and 7 bases at J, with 9 bases in the middle.

The chain joins TRBV9 to TRBJ2-3, with D tentatively TRBD2 (6 bases). The CDR3 has 14 residues. The V gene lost 2 bases and the J gene lost 5 bases, with 12 bases spanning the gap. Per germline, CDR1 SGDLS and CDR2 YYNGEE. CDR3 residues: CASSVTLALDTQYF. The CDR3 DNA reads TGTGCCAGCAGCGTTACACTAGCTTTAGATACGCAGTATTTT.

The chain uses TRBV19 and TRBJ2-7; possibly TRBD1 for D (5 bases). This CDR3 spans 13 amino acids. CDR1 LNHDA and CDR2 SQIVND come from the germline V gene (reference sequence). Trimming stripped 6 bases from V and 0 bases from J, with 9 bases between. CDR3: CASSRDSSYEQYF. The DNA for the CDR3 is TGTGCCAGTAGCAGAGACAGCTCCTACGAGCAGTACTTC.

This clone has a single count. Germline is not matched at one junction end, which may reflect a read error. This chain joins TRBV7-7 and TRBJ2-7; 7 bases map to TRBD2. The CDR3 totals 14 residues. The germline CDR1 and CDR2 sequences are SSHAT and FNYEAQ (reference sequence). The CDR3 DNA reads TGTGCTAGCAGCTTAGCCGGCGGGAGCTACGAGCAGTACTTC. It yields the protein CASSLAGGSYEQYF. Drawing the rest from reference TRBV7-7 and TRBJ2-7, the complete variable domain is GAGVSQSPRYKVTKRGQDVTLRCDPISSHATLYWYQQALGQGPEFLTYFNYEAQPDKSGLPSDRFSAERPEGSISTLTIQRTEQRDSAMYRCASSLAGGSYEQYFGPGTRLTVT.

This rearrangement joins TRBV3-1 (or the pseudogene TRBV3-2) to TRBJ2-7; tentatively, D is TRBD1 or TRBD2 (6 bases each). Germline V lookup: CDR1 LGHDT, CDR2 YNNKEL (reference sequence). There are 12 residues in the CDR3. The ends were cut back, 8 bases at V and 2 bases at J, with 10 bases in the middle. As DNA, the CDR3 is TGTGCCAGCGTAGGGGGGACCTACGAGCAGTACTTC. This sequence encodes CASVGGTYEQYF.

The rearrangement joins TRBV11-2 to TRBJ1-1; no definite D call. There are 11 residues in the CDR3. V was trimmed by 3 bases and J by 5 bases, leaving 4 bases between them. Germline V CDR1 and CDR2: SGHAT, FQNNGV. The CDR3 sequence is CASSLGTEAFF. For the CDR3, the DNA is TGTGCCAGCAGCTTGGGTACTGAAGCTTTCTTT.

This clone has a single count. This chain connects TRBV4-1 to TRBJ1-5; maybe TRBD1 (5 bases). This CDR3 is 14 amino acids long. Germline CDR1 MGHRA, CDR2 YSYEKL. V gave up 8 bases and J gave up 2 bases, with 13 bases separating them. CDR3 bases: TGCGCCAGCCACTCTGGGGCAGGCAATCAGCCCCAGCATTTT. Translating it yields CASHSGAGNQPQHF.

V and J are TRBV23-1 and TRBJ2-7; D remains ambiguous. TRBV23-1 falls under the ORF class, with uncertain function. The CDR3 totals 13 residues. V dropped 3 bases and J dropped 3 bases, with 9 bases sitting between them. The chain's CDR3 is CASSQGGCYEQYF. CDR3 DNA sequence: TGCGCCAGCAGTCAGGGTGGATGCTACGAGCAGTACTTC.

The chain is built from TRBV5-6 and TRBJ2-7; a weak D match, TRBD2 (6 bases). Trimming stripped 4 bases from V and 3 bases from J, with 14 bases between. The V gene's germline CDR1 is SGHDT and CDR2 YYEEEE. The CDR3 loop spans 14 amino acids. Here the CDR3 reads CASSPTGGVYEQYF. The CDR3 bases are TGTGCCAGCAGCCCAACGGGCGGGGTCTACGAGCAGTACTTC.

V and J are TRBV28 and TRBJ1-5, with a tentative D call TRBD1 (6 bases). Trimming removed 3 bases at V and 0 bases at J, with 9 bases between. Looked up from germline, CDR1 is MDHEN and CDR2 is SYDVKM. This CDR3 has 15 residues. The CDR3 is CASSFYRDSNQPQHF. CDR3 sequence (DNA): TGTGCCAGCAGTTTCTACAGGGATAGCAATCAGCCCCAGCATTTT.

The chain carries TRBV5-1 and TRBJ1-5; tentatively, D is TRBD1 (6 bases). Germline V CDR1 and CDR2: SGHRS, YFSETQ. CDR3 length equals 14 residues. V was pared by 0 bases and J by 7 bases, with 11 bases between. CDR3 DNA: TGCGCCAGCAGCTTGGCCACAGGGTTGCAGCCCCAGCATTTT. Amino acids: CASSLATGLQPQHF.

J is TRBJ1-1 and V is TRBV27; D unresolved. The CDR3 totals 16 residues. In germline, CDR1 is MNHEY, CDR2 SMNVEV (reference sequence). The ends were cut back, 2 bases at V and 4 bases at J, with 17 bases in the middle. The CDR3 bases are TGTGCCAGCAGTTTAGGGCCCGGGGTCGGAGGCACTGAAGCTTTCTTT. Translated, it gives CASSLGPGVGGTEAFF.

The V gene is TRBV29-1, the J gene TRBJ2-2, with D unclear. V was pared by 4 bases and J by 5 bases, with 14 bases between. This CDR3 contains 14 residues. Germline lookup yields CDR1 SQVTM and CDR2 ANQGSEA. CDR3 loop: CSVVPSMLTGELFF. The CDR3 DNA sequence: TGCAGCGTTGTACCGTCAATGCTAACCGGGGAGCTGTTTTTT.

In its sample, this clone was seen once. The chain uses TRBV29-1 and TRBJ2-6; D ambiguous. Germline assignment: CDR1 SQVTM and CDR2 ANQGSEA. The CDR3 runs 15 residues. Trimming stripped 5 bases from V and 0 bases from J, with 11 bases between. CDR3 bases: TGCAGCGTTCAGGATCCCAACTCTGGGGCCAACGTCCTGACTTTC. Residues: CSVQDPNSGANVLTF.

Only one count was recorded for this clone. The rearrangement joins TRBV9 to TRBJ1-1; D is unclear. The CDR3 is 14 amino acids. Trimming stripped 4 bases from V and 0 bases from J, with 10 bases between. Germline CDR1 and CDR2: SGDLS and YYNGEE. This CDR3 reads CASSPWTVNTEAFF. In nucleotides, the CDR3 is TGTGCCAGCAGCCCTTGGACCGTGAACACTGAAGCTTTCTTT.

J is TRBJ2-7 and V is TRBV6-5, with 9 bases identical to TRBD1. V lost 10 bases and J lost 5; bases outside the gene matches: 6. The CDR3 loop spans 12 amino acids. The germline gives CDR1 MNHEY, CDR2 SVGAGI. Written as DNA, the CDR3 is TGTGCCACCTCACAGGGGGCCCACGAGCAGTACTTC. It specifies CATSQGAHEQYF.

This chain joins TRBV20-1 and TRBJ2-5, with 12 bases matching TRBD2. V trimming: 3 bases; J trimming: 5 bases; junction bases outside the gene matches: 7. Germline CDR1 is DFQATT and CDR2 is SNEGSKA (reference sequence). The CDR3 extends over 15 amino acids. The CDR3 region is CSASGLAGRGETQYF. CDR3 coding DNA: TGCAGTGCTAGTGGACTAGCGGGACGGGGGGAGACCCAGTACTTC.

This clone was seen only a few times. The rearrangement links TRBV30 to TRBJ1-4; 7 nucleotides agree with TRBD1. V lost 3 bases to trimming and J lost 7 bases; unmatched junction nucleotides: 14. Germline lookup yields CDR1 GTSNPN and CDR2 SVGIG (reference sequence). The length of the CDR3 is 16 residues. The CDR3 sequence is CAWRGLLRQGREKLFF. The CDR3 DNA sequence: TGTGCCTGGAGGGGGCTGCTGAGACAGGGACGTGAAAAACTGTTTTTT.